This TCR beta chain was identified during a study of blood T cell repertoires in COVID-19. The CDR3 spans 13 residues. The V and J ends lost 8 bases and 2 bases, in that order; junction bases with no gene match: 7. Germline V gene sequence: CDR1 GTSNPN, CDR2 SVGIG (reference sequence). Sequencing used immunoSEQ multiplex PCR; TCRdb keeps in-frame clones, though not all of them. This sample yields under 400,000 clones, of which 88% are seen a single time; approximately 0.93% belongs to the top ten. The sequencing input was PBMCs or T cells enriched from blood (not recorded which). The receptor was derived from a woman between 25 and 40 years old who had been exposed to COVID-19. The chain couples TRBV30 to TRBJ1-2; 8 bases are a match to TRBD1. CDR3 in DNA: TGTGCCGGCGGACAGGGTCGGAACTATGGCTACACCTTC. Translation gives CAGGQGRNYGYTF.